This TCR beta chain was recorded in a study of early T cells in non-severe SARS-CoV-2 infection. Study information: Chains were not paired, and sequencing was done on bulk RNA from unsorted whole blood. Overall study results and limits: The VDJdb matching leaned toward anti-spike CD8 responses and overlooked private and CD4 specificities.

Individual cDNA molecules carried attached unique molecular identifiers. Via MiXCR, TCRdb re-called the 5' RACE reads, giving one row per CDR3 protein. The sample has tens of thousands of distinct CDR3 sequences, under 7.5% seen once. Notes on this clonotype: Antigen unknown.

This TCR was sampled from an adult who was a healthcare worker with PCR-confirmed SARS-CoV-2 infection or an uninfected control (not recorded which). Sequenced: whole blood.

CDR3 nucleotide sequence: TGCAGTGCCCTGACTAGCGGGGAGGGTGGGGCCAAAAACATTCAGTACTTC. As protein: CSALTSGEGGAKNIQYF. The rearrangement uses TRBV20-1 and TRBJ2-4; 11 nucleotides match TRBD2. This CDR3 has 17 amino acids. Trimming took 6 bases from V and 1 from J; bases not matched to a gene: 11. Germline CDR1 reads DFQATT; CDR2 reads SNEGSKA (reference sequence).